Shown below are 14 T cell receptor beta chains from a single sample sequenced in a study of cytomegalovirus exposure and HLA in healthy donors. The primer mix had 60 Vbeta and 13 Jbeta primers. TCRdb's copy holds only in-frame clones and misses some; the assay was immunoSEQ multiplex PCR. The table records 150,000 or so clones, about 74% of them present only once. The sequencing sample was made of PBMCs. These receptors all stem from a male donor in good health and CMV-seronegative.

The chain uses TRBV4-3 and TRBJ2-7; 8 positions agree with TRBD1. The CDR3 totals 15 residues. The germline gives CDR1 LGHNA, CDR2 YSLEER. V lost 4 bases and J lost 0; bases outside the gene matches: 5. CDR3 residues: CASSPAGTGSYEQYF. The CDR3 region has the DNA TGCGCCAGCAGCCCGGCTGGGACAGGCTCCTACGAGCAGTACTTC.

This sequence joins TRBV9 and TRBJ2-7; 9 bases match TRBD2. Trimming took 3 bases from V and 5 from J; bases not matched to a gene: 9. CDR1 and CDR2 (germline): SGDLS, YYNGEE. The CDR3 loop spans 15 amino acids. DNA for the CDR3: TGTGCCAGCAGCGAGCGGGGGGATGTCGTCGACGAGCAGTACTTC. Translated: CASSERGDVVDEQYF.

The chain carries TRBV18 and TRBJ2-5, with 10 bases aligning to TRBD2. V shed 1 base and J 2 bases; nucleotides not matched to a gene: 10. Germline CDR1 KGHSH, CDR2 LQKENI. This CDR3 has 18 amino acids. Here the CDR3 DNA reads TGTGCCAGCTCACCACGGGATGTGGGACTAGCGAATCAAGAGACCCAGTACTTC. Protein sequence: CASSPRDVGLANQETQYF.

J is TRBJ1-2 and V is TRBV5-1; D is undetermined. The CDR3 sequence is 15 residues long. CDR1 is SGHRS and CDR2 is YFSETQ in the germline V gene. V was cut by 1 base and J by 1 base, with 11 bases left in between. The CDR3 region has the DNA TGCGCCAGCAGCTTGTCGAGCTTTTATAACTATGGCTACACCTTC. It codes for CASSLSSFYNYGYTF.

The V gene is TRBV5-4, the J gene TRBJ2-1; 9 bases are a match to TRBD2. V was clipped by 3 bases and J by 8 bases; unmatched bases: 12. The CDR3 spans 16 residues. Germline lookup yields CDR1 SGHNT and CDR2 YYREEE (reference sequence). The CDR3 sequence: CASSWGTSRVIDEQFF. The CDR3, as DNA: TGTGCCAGCAGCTGGGGGACTAGCCGGGTGATCGATGAGCAGTTCTTC. Full variable domain (rest looked up from reference TRBV5-4 and TRBJ2-1): ETGVTQSPTHLIKTRGQQVTLRCSSQSGHNTVSWYQQALGQGPQFIFQYYREEENGRGNFPPRFSGLQFPNYSSELNVNALELDDSALYLCASSWGTSRVIDEQFFGPGTRLTVL.

The genes are TRBV19 and TRBJ2-2, with TRBD1 identical over 8 bases. Germline V CDR1 and CDR2: LNHDA, SQIVND (reference sequence). V was clipped by 6 bases and J by 2 bases; unmatched bases: 8. There are 16 residues in the CDR3. The CDR3: CASSPTGQGNTGELFF. CDR3 in DNA: TGTGCCAGTAGCCCTACCGGACAGGGTAACACCGGGGAGCTGTTTTTT. The whole variable domain, remainder taken from reference TRBV19 and TRBJ2-2, is DGGITQSPKYLFRKEGQNVTLSCEQNLNHDAMYWYRQDPGQGLRLIYYSQIVNDFQKGDIAEGYSVSREKKESFPLTVTSAQKNPTAFYLCASSPTGQGNTGELFFGEGSRLTVL.

V and J are TRBV13 and TRBJ2-5; possible D gene TRBD1, 5 bases. The end of the DNA fits TRBJ2-7 better, so the J call may be wrong. Per germline, CDR1 PRHDT and CDR2 FYEKMQ (reference sequence). The CDR3 sequence is 15 residues long. The CDR3 nucleotides read TGTGCCAGCAGCTTACAGGGTGGGGTAAACTACGAGCAGTACTTC. Its protein is CASSLQGGVNYEQYF.

The rearrangement joins TRBV30 to TRBJ2-3, with 9 bases that match TRBD2. V lost 0 bases and J lost 4; bases outside the gene matches: 5. The CDR3 consists of 15 residues. Looked up from germline, CDR1 is GTSNPN and CDR2 is SVGIG (reference sequence). CDR3 protein: CAWSVASGNPDTQYF. DNA of the CDR3: TGTGCCTGGAGTGTGGCTAGCGGGAATCCAGATACGCAGTATTTT. Based on the CDR3 plus reference TRBV30 and TRBJ2-3, the full variable domain is SQTIHQWPATLVQPVGSPLSLECTVEGTSNPNLYWYRQAAGRGLQLLFYSVGIGQISSEVPQNLSASRPQDRQFILSSKKLLLSDSGFYLCAWSVASGNPDTQYFGPGTRLTVL.

This clone was counted between two and nine times. The rearrangement uses TRBV29-1 and TRBJ2-4; 7 nucleotides line up with TRBD1. Germline CDR1 reads SQVTM; CDR2 reads ANQGSEA. The CDR3 has 13 amino acids. The trim removed 5 bases at V and 5 bases at J, leaving 6 bases unmatched. The DNA of the CDR3 is TGCAGCGTTTCTCCGGGACAGCAAAACATTCAGTACTTC. It yields the protein CSVSPGQQNIQYF.

This clone was seen a few times. The chain couples TRBV5-1 to TRBJ1-1; unclear D gene. The CDR3 has 15 residues. The germline V gene has CDR1 SGHRS and CDR2 YFSETQ. V lost 4 bases, J lost 4 bases, and 17 bases lay in between. CDR3 region: CASSSLGRMVTEAFF. The CDR3 nucleotides are TGCGCCAGCAGCAGTCTGGGGAGAATGGTCACTGAAGCTTTCTTT. Supplemented by reference TRBV5-1 and TRBJ1-1, the full variable domain reads KAGVTQTPRYLIKTRGQQVTLSCSPISGHRSVSWYQQTPGQGLQFLFEYFSETQRNKGNFPGRFSGRQFSNSRSEMNVSTLELGDSALYLCASSSLGRMVTEAFFGQGTRLTVV.

The gene calls are TRBV7-9 and TRBJ1-1; the D is unclear. Germline V lookup: CDR1 SEHNR, CDR2 FQNEAQ (reference sequence). Trimming took 3 bases from V and 1 from J, leaving 15 bases between them. The CDR3 totals 16 residues. CDR3 nucleotide sequence: TGTGCCAGCAGCTTTATTTTTGGCAGATCGAACACTGAAGCTTTCTTT. It translates to CASSFIFGRSNTEAFF.

The chain recombines TRBV6-6 with TRBJ2-7; 7 positions agree with TRBD2. The germline gives CDR1 MNHNY, CDR2 SVGAGI (reference sequence). CDR3 size: 14 residues. The trim removed 6 bases at V and 3 bases at J, leaving 8 bases unmatched. In DNA, the CDR3 is TGTGCCAGCAGGCTGGGGAGGGACGGCTACGAGCAGTACTTC. It translates to CASRLGRDGYEQYF.

The J gene is TRBJ2-5, the V gene TRBV5-1; TRBD1 agrees at 7 bases. The CDR3 totals 15 residues. The V and J ends lost 4 bases and 3 bases, in that order; junction bases with no gene match: 9. Germline V gene data show CDR1 as SGHRS and CDR2 as YFSETQ. CDR3: CASSPFTGAEETQYF. The CDR3 DNA reads TGCGCCAGCAGCCCCTTTACAGGGGCGGAAGAGACCCAGTACTTC.

The chain carries TRBV6-1 and TRBJ2-2, with TRBD1 matching 8 bases. The CDR3 has 15 amino acids. The J segment lost 3 bases and the V segment lost 5 bases, leaving 5 bases of the junction unmatched. The germline V gene has CDR1 MNHNS and CDR2 SASEGT. The CDR3 reads CASSKTGEDTGELFF. CDR3 DNA sequence: TGTGCCAGCAGTAAGACAGGGGAGGACACCGGGGAGCTGTTTTTT.